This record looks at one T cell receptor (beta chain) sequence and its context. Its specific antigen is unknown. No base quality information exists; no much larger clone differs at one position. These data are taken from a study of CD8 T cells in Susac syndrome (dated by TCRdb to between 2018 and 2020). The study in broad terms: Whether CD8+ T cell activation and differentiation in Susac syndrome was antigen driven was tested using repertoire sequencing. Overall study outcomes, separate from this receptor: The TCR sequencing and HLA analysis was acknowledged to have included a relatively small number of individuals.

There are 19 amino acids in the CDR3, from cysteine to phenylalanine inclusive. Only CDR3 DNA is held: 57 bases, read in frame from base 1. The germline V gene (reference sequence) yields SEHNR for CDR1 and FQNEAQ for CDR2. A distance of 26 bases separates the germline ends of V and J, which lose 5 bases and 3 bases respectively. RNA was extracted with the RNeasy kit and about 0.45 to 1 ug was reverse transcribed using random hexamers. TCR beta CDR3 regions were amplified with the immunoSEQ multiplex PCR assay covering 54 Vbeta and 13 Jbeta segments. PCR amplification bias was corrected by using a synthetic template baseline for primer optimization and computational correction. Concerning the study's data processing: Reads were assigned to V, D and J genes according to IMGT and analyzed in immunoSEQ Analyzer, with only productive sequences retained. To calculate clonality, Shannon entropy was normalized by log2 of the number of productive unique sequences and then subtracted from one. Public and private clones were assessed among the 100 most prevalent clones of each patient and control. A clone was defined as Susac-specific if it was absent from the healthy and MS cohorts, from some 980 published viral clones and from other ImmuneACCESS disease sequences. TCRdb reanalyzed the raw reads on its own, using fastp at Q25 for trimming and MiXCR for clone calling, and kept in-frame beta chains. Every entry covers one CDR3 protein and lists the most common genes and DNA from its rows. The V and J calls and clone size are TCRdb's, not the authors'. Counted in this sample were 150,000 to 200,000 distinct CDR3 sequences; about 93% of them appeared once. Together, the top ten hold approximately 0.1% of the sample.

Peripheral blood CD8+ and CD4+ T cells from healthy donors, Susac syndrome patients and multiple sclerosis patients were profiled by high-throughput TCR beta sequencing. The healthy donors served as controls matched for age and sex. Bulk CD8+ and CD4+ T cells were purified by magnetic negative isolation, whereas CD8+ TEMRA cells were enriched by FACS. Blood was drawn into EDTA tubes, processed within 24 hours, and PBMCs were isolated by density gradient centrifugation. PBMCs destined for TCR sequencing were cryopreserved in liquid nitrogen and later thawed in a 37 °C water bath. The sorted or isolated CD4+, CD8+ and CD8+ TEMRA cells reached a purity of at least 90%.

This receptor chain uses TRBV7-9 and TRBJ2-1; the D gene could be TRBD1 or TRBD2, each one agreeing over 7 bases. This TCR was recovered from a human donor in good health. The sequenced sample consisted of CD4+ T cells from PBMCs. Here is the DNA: TGTGCCAGCAGCCCAGGGGGGGCCAGGGCCTTGAAACTCTACAATGAGCAGTTCTTC. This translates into CASSPGGARALKLYNEQFF.